One and the same sample provided the 32 T cell receptor beta chains below, sequenced in a study of blood T cell repertoires in COVID-19. Only in-frame clones appear in the TCRdb table, and some are missing; sequencing was by immunoSEQ multiplex PCR. The sample consists of some 150,000 clones, about 90% of them appearing once. Sequencing input: peripheral blood. The receptors shown here come from a woman between 55 and 75 years old with active or convalescent COVID-19.

This chain connects TRBV27 to TRBJ2-1, with D possibly being TRBD1 (6 bases). The germline V gene encodes CDR1 MNHEY and CDR2 SMNVEV (reference sequence). Trimming took 6 bases from V and 7 from J, leaving 22 bases between them. The CDR3 runs to 16 residues. The CDR3 DNA is TGTGCCAGCAGCCCAACTGACAGGATGGTTTTAAATGAGCAGTTCTTC. Protein sequence: CASSPTDRMVLNEQFF.

This rearrangement joins TRBV6-2 or TRBV6-3 to TRBJ2-7; the D gene is possibly TRBD1 (5 bases). The CDR3 length is 15 residues. Looked up from germline, CDR1 is MNHEY and CDR2 is SVGEGT. V was cut by 2 bases and J by 5 bases, with 16 bases left in between. CDR3 DNA sequence: TGTGCCAGCAGTTACCAGTGGGGCAAAGGGGACGAGCAGTACTTC. Translation gives CASSYQWGKGDEQYF.

V and J are TRBV7-9 and TRBJ2-1; maybe TRBD2 (7 bases). The ends were cut back, 5 bases at V and 4 bases at J, with 18 bases in the middle. The CDR3 is 16 amino acids. CDR1 is SEHNR, CDR2 FQNEAQ, per germline (reference sequence). The CDR3 DNA follows: TGTGCCAGCAGCACCCTAGGGGGGGAAAATTACAATGAGCAGTTCTTC. Amino acid sequence: CASSTLGGENYNEQFF.

This rearrangement joins TRBV6-5 to TRBJ2-7; 7 positions match TRBD1. This CDR3 spans 15 amino acids. The J segment lost 4 bases and the V segment lost 0 bases, leaving 6 bases of the junction unmatched. Germline assignment: CDR1 MNHEY and CDR2 SVGAGI. The CDR3 nucleotides are TGTGCCAGCAGTTACTCATTCGGGACAGCATACGAGCAGTACTTC. It specifies CASSYSFGTAYEQYF.

The V call is TRBV7-9, the J call TRBJ1-3, with D possibly being TRBD1 (6 bases). With 5 bases removed from V and 2 bases from J, the gap between germline ends came to 10 bases. The CDR3 is 14 residues long. Germline CDR1 is SEHNR and CDR2 is FQNEAQ (reference sequence). The CDR3, as DNA: TGTGCCAGCAGCACCTCAGGGGCTGGAAACACCATATATTTT. The encoded protein is CASSTSGAGNTIYF.

Only one count was recorded for this clone. CDR3 loop: CASSPRRSTDTQYF. The DNA for the CDR3 is TGTGCCAGCAGCCCGAGGAGGAGCACAGATACGCAGTATTTT. The gene calls are TRBV3-1 (or the pseudogene TRBV3-2) and TRBJ2-3; a weak D match, TRBD2 (5 bases). The length of the CDR3 is 14 residues. Trimming shortened V by 4 bases and J by 0 bases, and 8 bases separated the two germline ends. Germline assignment: CDR1 LGHDT and CDR2 YNNKEL (reference sequence).

In this sample, this clone turned up a few times. This chain links TRBV2 with TRBJ2-3; 7 nucleotides line up with TRBD2. CDR1 is SNHLY, CDR2 FYNNEI, per germline. The V segment lost 0 bases and the J segment 0 bases; nucleotides outside the gene matches: 3. This CDR3 region has 16 residues. Here the CDR3 DNA reads TGTGCCAGCAGTGAAGCGATTAGCGGGAGCACAGATACGCAGTATTTT. Protein sequence: CASSEAISGSTDTQYF.

This chain links TRBV6-2 or TRBV6-3 with TRBJ1-1; D perhaps matches TRBD1 (6 bases). The germline gives CDR1 MNHEY, CDR2 SVGEGT. With 6 bases removed from V and 0 bases from J, the gap between germline ends came to 14 bases. The CDR3 consists of 15 residues. The CDR3 DNA follows: TGTGCCAGCAGCTCCCGGGGACACTTGAACACTGAAGCTTTCTTT. Amino acids: CASSSRGHLNTEAFF.

This clone was found a few times. The genes are TRBV29-1 and TRBJ1-2; no clear D. The germline V gene encodes CDR1 SQVTM and CDR2 ANQGSEA. The germline V and J ends were trimmed by 4 bases and 0 bases, with 15 bases remaining between them. The CDR3 runs to 15 residues. For the CDR3, the DNA is TGCAGCGTTGGAGGCGTCTCCCTCGCTAACTATGGCTACACCTTC. It translates to CSVGGVSLANYGYTF.

A few counts support this clone. In DNA, the CDR3 is TGTGCCAGCAGTACGAAGGGAGGGATCCAGCCCCAGCATTTT. This encodes CASSTKGGIQPQHF. The V and J genes are TRBV6-2 or TRBV6-3 and TRBJ1-5; D gene ambiguous. This CDR3 is 14 amino acids long. Germline CDR1 is MNHEY and CDR2 is SVGEGT. Trimming removed 5 bases at V and 7 bases at J, with 15 bases between.

Here the CDR3 reads CASSPPTGGSYNEQFF. The CDR3 nucleotides are TGTGCCAGCAGCCCCCCGACAGGGGGTTCCTACAATGAGCAGTTCTTC. The V gene is TRBV5-8, the J gene TRBJ2-1; TRBD1 matches at 9 bases. This CDR3 is built from 16 residues. Trimming took 4 bases from V and 1 from J; bases not matched to a gene: 6. Germline CDR1 is SGHTS and CDR2 is YDEGEE. Complete variable domain (other parts from reference TRBV5-8 and TRBJ2-1): EAGVTQSPTHLIKTRGQQATLRCSPISGHTSVYWYQQALGLGLQFLLWYDEGEERNRGNFPPRFSGRQFPNYSSELNVNALELEDSALYLCASSPPTGGSYNEQFFGPGTRLTVL.

This chain joins TRBV7-9 and TRBJ2-5, with D possibly TRBD1 on 7 matching bases. Germline-derived CDR1 and CDR2 are SEHNR and FQNEAQ (reference sequence). Trimming removed 5 bases from V and 7 bases from J, with 17 bases in between. The CDR3 is made up of 14 amino acids. The CDR3 sequence is CASSPPGGYGTQYF. The CDR3 coding sequence is TGTGCCAGCAGCCCCCCAGGGGGGTATGGGACCCAGTACTTC. The full variable domain, its missing parts supplied by reference TRBV7-9 and TRBJ2-5, is DTGVSQNPRHKITKRGQNVTFRCDPISEHNRLYWYRQTLGQGPEFLTYFQNEAQLEKSRLLSDRFSAERPKGSFSTLEIQRTEQGDSAMYLCASSPPGGYGTQYFGPGTRLLVL.

V usage is TRBV7-9 and J usage is TRBJ2-7; 11 bases map to TRBD1. CDR3 length equals 17 residues. Germline V gene lookup returns CDR1 SEHNR and CDR2 FQNEAQ (reference sequence). V lost 0 bases, J lost 3 bases, and 7 bases stayed unmatched. The CDR3 loop reads CASSLAGTGGALYEQYF. The CDR3, as DNA: TGTGCCAGCAGCTTAGCAGGGACAGGGGGAGCTCTCTACGAGCAGTACTTC.

This clone was picked up one time. The V gene is TRBV6-5, the J gene TRBJ2-3, with 8 bases identical to TRBD2. CDR1 and CDR2 from the germline V gene are MNHEY and SVGAGI. Germline trimming cut 6 bases from V and 5 bases from J; bases unmatched to any gene: 7. The CDR3 has 14 residues. Here the CDR3 reads CASSLGLEKDTQYF. CDR3 nucleotides: TGTGCCAGCAGCCTGGGACTAGAAAAAGATACGCAGTATTTT.

This rearrangement joins TRBV7-8 to TRBJ2-1; 8 nucleotides match TRBD2. Per germline, CDR1 SGHVS and CDR2 FQNEAQ. J was trimmed by 6 bases and V by 5 bases; bases with no gene match: 18. The CDR3 totals 18 residues. In DNA form, the CDR3 reads TGTGCCAGCAGCCCAATGTGGCGGGGGGCCGGATTCGGCAATGAGCAGTTCTTC. Its translation is CASSPMWRGAGFGNEQFF.

CDR3 in DNA: TGTGCCAGCAGCCTACGACCGGGGTCTAGCACAGATACGCAGTATTTT. This encodes CASSLRPGSSTDTQYF. The V gene is TRBV3-1 (or the pseudogene TRBV3-2), the J gene TRBJ2-3; tentatively, D is TRBD2 (5 bases). Germline V lookup: CDR1 LGHDT, CDR2 YNNKEL (reference sequence). The CDR3 contains 16 residues. V dropped 4 bases and J dropped 0 bases, with 14 bases sitting between them.

V and J are TRBV7-2 and TRBJ1-2, with D perhaps matching TRBD1 (5 bases). This CDR3 is 13 amino acids long. V was clipped by 11 bases and J by 5 bases, with 18 bases between them. The germline gives CDR1 SGHTA, CDR2 FQGNSA. CDR3 sequence reads: CASRARAIYGYTF. DNA for the CDR3: TGTGCCTCCAGGGCCAGGGCGATTTATGGCTACACCTTC.

V and J are TRBV4-1 and TRBJ1-1; TRBD1 might be the D (6 bases). CDR3 length equals 16 residues. Trimming pared 4 bases from V and 3 bases from J, leaving 18 bases between. In germline, CDR1 is MGHRA, CDR2 YSYEKL. The CDR3 nucleotides are TGCGCCAGCAGCCCACAACAGGGAAATTTTTACACTGAAGCTTTCTTT. Amino acid sequence: CASSPQQGNFYTEAFF.

V and J are TRBV12-3 or TRBV12-4 and TRBJ1-2; the match to TRBD1 covers 8 bases. J lost 9 bases, V lost 5 bases, and 8 bases had no gene match. The CDR3 sequence is 13 residues long. The CDR3 reads CASSPSGTGRYTF. The CDR3 DNA sequence: TGTGCCAGCAGTCCTTCCGGGACAGGCCGCTACACCTTC.

The J gene is TRBJ2-3, the V gene TRBV29-1, with D possibly being TRBD2 (6 bases). There are 16 residues in the CDR3. V lost 1 base, J lost 0 bases, and 14 bases lay in between. Germline V lookup: CDR1 SQVTM, CDR2 ANQGSEA. The CDR3 DNA reads as TGCAGCGTTGAAGGTCGAGGAGGGCCTAGCACAGATACGCAGTATTTT. This encodes CSVEGRGGPSTDTQYF.

The chain has TRBV7-9 and TRBJ1-5; possibly TRBD1 for D (6 bases). The CDR3 is 15 amino acids. Trimming took 0 bases from V and 4 from J, leaving 10 bases between them. In germline, CDR1 is SEHNR, CDR2 FQNEAQ (reference sequence). CDR3 protein: CASSLAGARNQPQHF. The CDR3 region has the DNA TGTGCCAGCAGCTTAGCGGGGGCGCGAAATCAGCCCCAGCATTTT.

This chain joins TRBV18 and TRBJ2-7; D is unresolved. Germline V gene data show CDR1 as KGHSH and CDR2 as LQKENI. Trimming cost V 1 base and J 4 bases, with 14 bases left between them. This CDR3 is built from 15 residues. The CDR3 nucleotides read TGTGCCAGCTCACCACGTTCCAGGTCGGATTACGAGCAGTACTTC. This translates into CASSPRSRSDYEQYF. The whole variable domain, remainder taken from reference TRBV18 and TRBJ2-7, is NAGVMQNPRHLVRRRGQEARLRCSPMKGHSHVYWYRQLPEEGLKFMVYLQKENIIDESGMPKERFSAEFPKEGPSILRIQQVVRGDSAAYFCASSPRSRSDYEQYFGPGTRLTVT.

The chain couples TRBV19 to TRBJ2-5; TRBD2 agrees at 9 bases. Per the germline V gene, CDR1 is LNHDA and CDR2 is SQIVND (reference sequence). Trimming took 5 bases from V and 4 from J; bases not matched to a gene: 14. This CDR3 is built from 17 residues. The CDR3 protein is CASSPPWASGMGETQYF. CDR3 DNA sequence: TGTGCCAGTAGTCCCCCCTGGGCTAGCGGGATGGGAGAGACCCAGTACTTC.

This chain uses TRBV3-1 (or the pseudogene TRBV3-2) with TRBJ1-1, with D maybe TRBD1 (5 bases). The CDR3 sequence is 14 residues long. V was trimmed by 4 bases and J by 1 base, leaving 10 bases between them. The V gene's germline CDR1 is LGHDT and CDR2 YNNKEL (reference sequence). The CDR3 DNA reads as TGTGCCAGCAGCCCGGTCGGACAGAACACTGAAGCTTTCTTT. Protein product: CASSPVGQNTEAFF.

The chain combines TRBV7-2 with TRBJ1-4; 9 bases match TRBD1. After removal of 6 bases from V and 0 bases from J, the junction contained 14 bases not matched to a gene. CDR1 and CDR2 (germline): SGHTA, FQGNSA. The CDR3 runs 19 residues. CDR3 loop: CASSSPGQGPRPTNEKLFF. CDR3 in DNA: TGTGCCAGCAGTTCACCGGGACAGGGACCGAGACCAACTAATGAAAAACTGTTTTTT.

V is TRBV5-1 and J is TRBJ1-1, with D possibly TRBD1 on 5 matching bases. V was clipped by 0 bases and J by 11 bases, with 11 bases between them. The germline CDR1 and CDR2 sequences are SGHRS and YFSETQ. This CDR3 has 12 amino acids. The CDR3 nucleotides are TGCGCCAGCAGCTTGGATGGGGGGGAGGCTTTCTTT. Amino acids: CASSLDGGEAFF. Supplemented by reference TRBV5-1 and TRBJ1-1, the full variable domain reads KAGVTQTPRYLIKTRGQQVTLSCSPISGHRSVSWYQQTPGQGLQFLFEYFSETQRNKGNFPGRFSGRQFSNSRSEMNVSTLELGDSALYLCASSLDGGEAFFGQGTRLTVV.

CDR3 amino acids: CASSEFIALGGSPLHF. As DNA, the CDR3 is TGTGCCAGCAGTGAATTTATAGCTTTAGGGGGATCACCCCTCCACTTT. V is TRBV6-1 and J is TRBJ1-6; D is perhaps TRBD1 (6 bases). Trimming removed 2 bases from V and 10 bases from J, with 18 bases in between. Germline V gene sequence: CDR1 MNHNS, CDR2 SASEGT. CDR3 length: 16 amino acids.

This sequence joins TRBV30 and TRBJ1-2; no definite D call. CDR3 size: 11 residues. CDR1 and CDR2 from the germline V gene are GTSNPN and SVGIG (reference sequence). Trimming took 0 bases from V and 8 from J, leaving 7 bases between them. CDR3 coding DNA: TGTGCCTGGAGTGTGTCGGGGGGCTACACCTTC. It translates to CAWSVSGGYTF.

V and J are TRBV6-1 and TRBJ1-6; 7 nucleotides line up with TRBD1. This CDR3 is built from 13 residues. Germline CDR1 and CDR2: MNHNS and SASEGT. The V segment lost 0 bases and the J segment 14 bases; nucleotides outside the gene matches: 4. The CDR3 bases are TGTGCCAGCAGTGAAGCACAGGGGCAAACCCTCCACTTT. It encodes CASSEAQGQTLHF.

The rearrangement joins TRBV7-2 to TRBJ2-3; D gene unclear. CDR1 is SGHTA, CDR2 FQGNSA, per germline. The CDR3 has 15 amino acids. Trimming pared 2 bases from V and 0 bases from J, leaving 9 bases between. CDR3 coding DNA: TGTGCCAGCAGCTTAAACCCTACTAGCACAGATACGCAGTATTTT. Protein: CASSLNPTSTDTQYF.

The V gene is TRBV21-1, the J gene TRBJ2-5; TRBD2 is the table's D call and was not checked against the DNA. TRBV21-1 is recorded as a pseudogene. The length of the CDR3 is 15 residues. CDR3 nucleotides: TGTGCCAGCAGCAAAGGAGCTTCAACGATTGAGACCCAGTACTTC. Amino acids: CASSKGASTIETQYF.

This chain connects TRBV3-1 (or the pseudogene TRBV3-2) to TRBJ2-7, with a possible D match to TRBD2 (5 bases). Germline V gene lookup returns CDR1 LGHDT and CDR2 YNNKEL (reference sequence). V was pared by 5 bases and J by 7 bases, with 21 bases between. The CDR3 contains 15 residues. The CDR3 region is CASSVSDSNSGEQYF. The CDR3 nucleotides are TGTGCCAGCAGCGTCTCGGACTCGAACTCGGGGGAGCAGTACTTC.